This TCR beta chain was retrieved from a study of OX40 agonist ivuxolimab in advanced cancers. Study-wide results and limits: Among patients with partial responses at 0.1-3.0 mg/kg, clonal expansion was among the lowest. Fewer expanded clones were found on average in CD4+ than in CD8+ T cells.

Note on this clone: Its antigen is currently unknown.

Clones were sequenced by immunoSEQ multiplex PCR, and TCRdb holds only the in-frame ones, with some missing. The data show approximately 45,000 clones, with about 90% seen just once and 15% held by the top ten. CDR1 LNHNV and CDR2 YYDKDF come from the germline V gene (reference sequence). Deletions cut 3 bases from V and 6 bases from J, with 13 bases between. This CDR3 has 14 residues. The material was CD4+ or CD8+ T cells sorted from blood, obtained in a trial of the OX40 agonist ivuxolimab. The chain uses TRBV15 and TRBJ2-3; D remains ambiguous. The source is an adult with an advanced solid tumor such as melanoma, head and neck, liver or kidney cancer. CDR3 sequence reads: CATSSFGMPDTQYF. The CDR3, as DNA: TGTGCCACCAGCAGCTTTGGGATGCCGGATACGCAGTATTTT.